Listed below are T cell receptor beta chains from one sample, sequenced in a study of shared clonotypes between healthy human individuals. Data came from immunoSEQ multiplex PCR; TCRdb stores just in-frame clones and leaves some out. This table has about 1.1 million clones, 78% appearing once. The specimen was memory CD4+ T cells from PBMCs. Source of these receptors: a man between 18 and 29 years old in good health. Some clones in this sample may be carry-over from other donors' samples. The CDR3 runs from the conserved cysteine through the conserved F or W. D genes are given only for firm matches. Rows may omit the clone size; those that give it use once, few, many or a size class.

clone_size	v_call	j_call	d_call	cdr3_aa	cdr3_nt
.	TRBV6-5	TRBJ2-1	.	CASSQGRRGEQFF	TGTGCCAGCAGTCAAGGCCGGAGGGGTGAGCAGTTCTTC
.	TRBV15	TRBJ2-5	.	CATSLGGREETQYF	TGTGCCACAAGTTTAGGGGGGCGCGAGGAGACCCAGTACTTC
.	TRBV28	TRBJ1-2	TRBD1	CASSKRDRGRDGYTF	TGTGCCAGCAGCAAAAGGGACAGGGGGCGCGATGGCTACACCTTC
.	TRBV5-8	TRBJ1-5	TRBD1	CASSRGQGVTSNQPQHF	TGTGCCAGCAGCCGGGGGCAGGGGGTGACTAGCAATCAGCCCCAGCATTTT
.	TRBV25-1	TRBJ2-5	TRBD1	CASSDAGGRETQYF	TGTGCCAGCAGTGACGCAGGGGGCCGGGAGACCCAGTACTTC
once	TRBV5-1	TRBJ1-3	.	CASSGGQRNTIYF	TGCGCCAGCAGCGGTGGACAGCGAAACACCATATATTTT
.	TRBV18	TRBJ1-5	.	CASSPQGSNQPQHF	TGTGCCAGCTCACCACAGGGGAGCAATCAGCCCCAGCATTTT
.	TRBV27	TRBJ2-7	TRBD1	CASSYDRGSYYEQYF	TGTGCCAGCAGTTACGACAGGGGAAGTTACTACGAGCAGTACTTC
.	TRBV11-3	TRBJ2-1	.	CASSLGTETYNEQFF	TGTGCCAGCAGCTTAGGGACTGAGACCTACAATGAGCAGTTCTTC
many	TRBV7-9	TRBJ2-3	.	CASSLVRGVDTQYF	TGTGCCAGCAGCCTAGTCCGTGGAGTAGATACGCAGTATTTT
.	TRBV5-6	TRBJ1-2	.	CASSLADRGLYGYTF	TGTGCCAGCAGCTTGGCGGATCGGGGACTCTATGGCTACACCTTC
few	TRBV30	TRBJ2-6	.	CAWSVGGSGANVLTF	TGTGCCTGGAGTGTAGGGGGCTCTGGGGCCAACGTCCTGACTTTC
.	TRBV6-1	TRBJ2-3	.	CASSEDGITDTQYF	TGTGCCAGCAGTGAAGACGGGATCACAGATACGCAGTATTTT
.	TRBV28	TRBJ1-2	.	CASSFKGYNVFYGYTF	TGTGCCAGCAGTTTCAAGGGATACAATGTCTTCTATGGCTACACCTTC
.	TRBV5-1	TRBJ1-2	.	CASSLARTDHGYTF	TGCGCCAGCAGCTTGGCCCGGACAGACCATGGCTACACCTTC
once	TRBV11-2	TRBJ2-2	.	CASSLQYTGELFF	TGTGCCAGCAGCCTCCAGTACACCGGGGAGCTGTTTTTT
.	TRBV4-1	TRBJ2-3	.	CASSRLVGSAQVDTQYF	TGCGCCAGCAGCCGCTTGGTGGGTAGCGCCCAGGTAGATACGCAGTATTTT
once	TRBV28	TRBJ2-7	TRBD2	CASSLGTSNYEQYF	TGTGCCAGCAGTCTCGGGACTAGTAACTACGAGCAGTACTTC
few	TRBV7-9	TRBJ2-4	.	CASSLGNIQYF	TGTGCCAGCAGCTTGGGAAACATTCAGTACTTC
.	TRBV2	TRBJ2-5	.	CASSPPAGETQYF	TGTGCCAGCAGTCCCCCAGCGGGAGAGACCCAGTACTTC
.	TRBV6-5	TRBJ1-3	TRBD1	CASRWDTGGLF	TGTGCCAGCAGGTGGGATACAGGGGGGCTTTTT
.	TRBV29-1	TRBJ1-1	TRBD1	CSVGQGQTEAFF	TGCAGCGTTGGACAGGGACAAACTGAAGCTTTCTTT
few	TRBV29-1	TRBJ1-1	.	CSVEGRGPEAFF	TGCAGCGTTGAAGGTAGGGGCCCTGAAGCTTTCTTT
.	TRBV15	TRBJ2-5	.	CATRGSATGYQETQYF	TGTGCCACCAGGGGCTCCGCGACAGGATATCAAGAGACCCAGTACTTC
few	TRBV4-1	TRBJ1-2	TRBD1	CASSLRTGKDYGYTF	TGCGCCAGCAGCCTTAGGACAGGGAAGGACTATGGCTACACCTTC